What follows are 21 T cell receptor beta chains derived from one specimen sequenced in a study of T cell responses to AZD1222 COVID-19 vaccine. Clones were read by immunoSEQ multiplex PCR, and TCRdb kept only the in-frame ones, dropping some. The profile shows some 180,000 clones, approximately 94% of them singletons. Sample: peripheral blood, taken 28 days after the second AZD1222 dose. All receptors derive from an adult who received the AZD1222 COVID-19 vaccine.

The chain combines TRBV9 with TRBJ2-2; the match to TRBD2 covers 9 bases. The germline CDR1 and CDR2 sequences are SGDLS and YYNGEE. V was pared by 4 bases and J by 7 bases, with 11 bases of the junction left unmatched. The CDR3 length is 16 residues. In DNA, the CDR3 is TGTGCCAGCAGCCCCCTCAGGCTAGCGGGAATCGGGGAGCTGTTTTTT. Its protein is CASSPLRLAGIGELFF. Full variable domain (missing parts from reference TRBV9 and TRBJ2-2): DSGVTQTPKHLITATGQRVTLRCSPRSGDLSVYWYQQSLDQGLQFLIQYYNGEERAKGNILERFSAQQFPDLHSELNLSSLELGDSALYFCASSPLRLAGIGELFFGEGSRLTVL.

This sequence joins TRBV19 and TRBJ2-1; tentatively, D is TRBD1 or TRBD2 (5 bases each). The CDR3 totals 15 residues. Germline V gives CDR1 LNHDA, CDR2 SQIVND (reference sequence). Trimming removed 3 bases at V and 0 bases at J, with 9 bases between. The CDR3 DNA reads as TGTGCCAGTAGTATGGCAGGGAGCTCCTACAATGAGCAGTTCTTC. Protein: CASSMAGSSYNEQFF.

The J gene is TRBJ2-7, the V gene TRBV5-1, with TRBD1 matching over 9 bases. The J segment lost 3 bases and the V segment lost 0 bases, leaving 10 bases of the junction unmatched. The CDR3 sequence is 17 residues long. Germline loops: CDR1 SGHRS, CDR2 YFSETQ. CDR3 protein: CASSLGPPGQGSYEQYF. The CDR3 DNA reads TGCGCCAGCAGCTTGGGTCCCCCGGGACAGGGAAGCTACGAGCAGTACTTC.

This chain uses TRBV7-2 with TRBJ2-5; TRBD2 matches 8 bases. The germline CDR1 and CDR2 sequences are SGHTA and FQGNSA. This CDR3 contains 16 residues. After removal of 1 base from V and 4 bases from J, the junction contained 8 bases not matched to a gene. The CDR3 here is CASSLDPRLATETQYF. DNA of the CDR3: TGTGCCAGCAGCTTAGATCCGAGACTAGCGACAGAGACCCAGTACTTC.

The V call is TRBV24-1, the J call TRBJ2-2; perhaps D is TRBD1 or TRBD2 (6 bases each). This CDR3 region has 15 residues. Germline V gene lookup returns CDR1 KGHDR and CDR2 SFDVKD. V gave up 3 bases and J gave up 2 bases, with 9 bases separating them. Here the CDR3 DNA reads TGTGCCACCAGTGATGAGGGGGGAAACACCGGGGAGCTGTTTTTT. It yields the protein CATSDEGGNTGELFF.

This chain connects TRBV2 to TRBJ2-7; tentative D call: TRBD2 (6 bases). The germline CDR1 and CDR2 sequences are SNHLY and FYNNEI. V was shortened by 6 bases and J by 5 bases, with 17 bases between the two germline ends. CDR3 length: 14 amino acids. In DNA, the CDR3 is TGTGCCAGCAGCCGGGGGACTGGGAGCCACGAGCAGTACTTC. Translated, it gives CASSRGTGSHEQYF.

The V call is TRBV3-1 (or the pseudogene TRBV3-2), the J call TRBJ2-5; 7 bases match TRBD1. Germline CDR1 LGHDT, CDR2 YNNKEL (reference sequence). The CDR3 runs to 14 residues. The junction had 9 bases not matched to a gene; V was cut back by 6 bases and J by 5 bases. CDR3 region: CASRQTGTGETQYF. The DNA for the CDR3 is TGTGCCAGCAGACAGACAGGGACGGGGGAGACCCAGTACTTC.

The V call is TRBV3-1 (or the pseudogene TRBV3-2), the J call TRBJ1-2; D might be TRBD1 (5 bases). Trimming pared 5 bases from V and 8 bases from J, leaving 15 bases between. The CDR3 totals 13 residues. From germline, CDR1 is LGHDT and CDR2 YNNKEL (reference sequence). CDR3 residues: CASSYWPGNGYTF. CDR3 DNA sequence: TGTGCCAGCAGCTACTGGCCAGGGAACGGCTACACCTTC.

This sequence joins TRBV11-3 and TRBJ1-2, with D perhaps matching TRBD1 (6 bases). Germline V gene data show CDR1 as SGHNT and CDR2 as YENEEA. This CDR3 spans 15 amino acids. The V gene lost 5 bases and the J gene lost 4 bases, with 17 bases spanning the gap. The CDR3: CASSPRGGAVYGYTF. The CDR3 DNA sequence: TGTGCCAGCAGCCCTCGAGGGGGAGCGGTCTATGGCTACACCTTC.

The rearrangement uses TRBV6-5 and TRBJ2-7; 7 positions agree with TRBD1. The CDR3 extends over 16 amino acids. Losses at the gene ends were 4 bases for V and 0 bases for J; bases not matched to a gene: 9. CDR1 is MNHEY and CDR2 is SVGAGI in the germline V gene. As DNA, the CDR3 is TGTGCCAGCAGTTCCCAAGGGACAGTGAGCTCCTACGAGCAGTACTTC. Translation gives CASSSQGTVSSYEQYF.

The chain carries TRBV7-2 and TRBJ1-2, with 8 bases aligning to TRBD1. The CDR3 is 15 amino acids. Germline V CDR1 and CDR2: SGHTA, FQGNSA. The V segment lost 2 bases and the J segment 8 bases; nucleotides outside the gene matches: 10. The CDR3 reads CASSLQGALGEGYTF. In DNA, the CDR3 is TGTGCCAGCAGCTTACAGGGGGCGCTGGGTGAAGGCTACACCTTC.

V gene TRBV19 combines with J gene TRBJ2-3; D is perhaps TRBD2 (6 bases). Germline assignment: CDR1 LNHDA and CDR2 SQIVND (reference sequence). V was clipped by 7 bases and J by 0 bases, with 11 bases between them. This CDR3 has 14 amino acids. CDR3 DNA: TGTGCCAGTACCCCCGGGACTAGCACAGATACGCAGTATTTT. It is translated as CASTPGTSTDTQYF.

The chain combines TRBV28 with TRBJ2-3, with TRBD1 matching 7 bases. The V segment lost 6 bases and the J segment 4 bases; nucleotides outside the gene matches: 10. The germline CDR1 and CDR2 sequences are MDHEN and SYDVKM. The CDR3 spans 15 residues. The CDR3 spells CASRSPGQSPDTQYF. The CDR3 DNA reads TGTGCCAGCAGAAGTCCGGGACAGAGCCCAGATACGCAGTATTTT.

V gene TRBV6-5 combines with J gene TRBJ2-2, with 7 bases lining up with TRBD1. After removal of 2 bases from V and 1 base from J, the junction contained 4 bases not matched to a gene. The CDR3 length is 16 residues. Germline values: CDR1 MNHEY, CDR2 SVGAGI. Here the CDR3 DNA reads TGTGCCAGCAGTTACGAGGGGGCGGGGAACACCGGGGAGCTGTTTTTT. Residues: CASSYEGAGNTGELFF.

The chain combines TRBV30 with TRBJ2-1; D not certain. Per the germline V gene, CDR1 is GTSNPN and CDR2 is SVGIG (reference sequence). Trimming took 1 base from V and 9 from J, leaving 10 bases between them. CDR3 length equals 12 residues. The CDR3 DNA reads TGTGCCTGGAGTGGGTCAAGAGGTGAGCAGTTCTTC. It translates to CAWSGSRGEQFF.

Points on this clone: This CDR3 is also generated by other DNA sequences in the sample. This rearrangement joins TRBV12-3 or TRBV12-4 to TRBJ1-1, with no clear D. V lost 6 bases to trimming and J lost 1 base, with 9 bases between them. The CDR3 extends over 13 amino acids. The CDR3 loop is CASSPLANTEAFF. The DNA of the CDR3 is TGTGCCAGCAGCCCCCTAGCGAACACTGAAGCTTTCTTT.

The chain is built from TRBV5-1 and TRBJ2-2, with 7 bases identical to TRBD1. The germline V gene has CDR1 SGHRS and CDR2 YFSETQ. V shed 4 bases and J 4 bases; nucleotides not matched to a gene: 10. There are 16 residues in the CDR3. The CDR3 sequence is CASSERQGSSTGELFF. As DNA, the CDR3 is TGCGCCAGCAGCGAAAGACAGGGCTCGAGCACCGGGGAGCTGTTTTTT.

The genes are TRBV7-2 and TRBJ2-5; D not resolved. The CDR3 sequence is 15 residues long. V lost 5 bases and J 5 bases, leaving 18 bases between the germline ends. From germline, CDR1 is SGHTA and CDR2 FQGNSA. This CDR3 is CASSRSRVEGETQYF. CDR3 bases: TGTGCCAGCAGCCGGAGCCGGGTCGAAGGGGAGACCCAGTACTTC.

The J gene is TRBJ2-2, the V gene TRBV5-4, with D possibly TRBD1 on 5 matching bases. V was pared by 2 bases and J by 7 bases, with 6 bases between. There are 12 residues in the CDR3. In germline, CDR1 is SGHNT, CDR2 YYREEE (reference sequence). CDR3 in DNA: TGTGCCAGCAGCTTAGGGGTCGGGGAGCTGTTTTTT. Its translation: CASSLGVGELFF.

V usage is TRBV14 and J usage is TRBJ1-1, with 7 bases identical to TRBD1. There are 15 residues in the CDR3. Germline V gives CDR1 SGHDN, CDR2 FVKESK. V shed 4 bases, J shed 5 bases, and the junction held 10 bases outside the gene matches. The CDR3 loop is CASSLGYRGRTEAFF. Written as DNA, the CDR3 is TGTGCCAGCAGCCTGGGCTACAGGGGAAGGACTGAAGCTTTCTTT.

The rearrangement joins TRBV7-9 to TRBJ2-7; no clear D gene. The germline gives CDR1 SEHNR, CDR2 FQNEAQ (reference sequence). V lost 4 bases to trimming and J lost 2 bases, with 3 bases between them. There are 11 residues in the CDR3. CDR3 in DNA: TGTGCCAGCAGCTACGCCTACGAGCAGTACTTC. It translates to CASSYAYEQYF.